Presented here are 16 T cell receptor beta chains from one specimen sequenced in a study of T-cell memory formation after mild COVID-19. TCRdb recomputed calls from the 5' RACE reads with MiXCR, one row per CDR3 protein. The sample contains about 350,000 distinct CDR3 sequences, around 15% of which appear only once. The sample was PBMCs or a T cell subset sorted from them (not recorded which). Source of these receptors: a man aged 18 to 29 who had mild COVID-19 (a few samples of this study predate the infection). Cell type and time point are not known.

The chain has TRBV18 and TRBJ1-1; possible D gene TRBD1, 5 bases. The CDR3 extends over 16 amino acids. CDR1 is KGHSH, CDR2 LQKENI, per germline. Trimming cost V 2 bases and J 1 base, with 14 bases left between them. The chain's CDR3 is CASSPRVQGANTEAFF. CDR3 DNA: TGTGCCAGCTCACCAAGGGTCCAGGGAGCGAACACTGAAGCTTTCTTT.

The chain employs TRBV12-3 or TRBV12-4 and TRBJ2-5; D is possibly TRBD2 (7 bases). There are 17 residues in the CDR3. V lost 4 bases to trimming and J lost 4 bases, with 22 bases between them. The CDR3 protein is CASSYLSGGPAGETQYF. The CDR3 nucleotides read TGTGCCAGCAGTTACCTATCGGGGGGCCCCGCGGGAGAGACCCAGTACTTC.

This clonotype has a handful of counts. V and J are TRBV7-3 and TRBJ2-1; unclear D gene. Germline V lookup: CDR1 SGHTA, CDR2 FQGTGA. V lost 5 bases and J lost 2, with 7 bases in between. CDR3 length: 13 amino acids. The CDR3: CASSPSTYNEQFF. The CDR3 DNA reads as TGTGCCAGCAGCCCCAGCACCTACAATGAGCAGTTCTTC.

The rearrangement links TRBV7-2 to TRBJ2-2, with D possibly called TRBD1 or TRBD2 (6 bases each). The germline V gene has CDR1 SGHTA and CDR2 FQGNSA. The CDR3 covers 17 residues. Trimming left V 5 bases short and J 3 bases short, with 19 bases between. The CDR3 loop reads CASSKVGGAGHTGELFF. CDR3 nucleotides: TGTGCCAGCAGCAAAGTCGGGGGCGCGGGTCACACCGGGGAGCTGTTTTTT.

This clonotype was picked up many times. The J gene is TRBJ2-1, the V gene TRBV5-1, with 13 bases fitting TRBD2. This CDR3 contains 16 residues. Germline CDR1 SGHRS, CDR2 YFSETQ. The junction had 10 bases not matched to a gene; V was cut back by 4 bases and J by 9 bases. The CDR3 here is CASSALTSGGAREQFF. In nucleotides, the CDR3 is TGCGCCAGCAGCGCACTCACTAGCGGGGGGGCCCGTGAGCAGTTCTTC.

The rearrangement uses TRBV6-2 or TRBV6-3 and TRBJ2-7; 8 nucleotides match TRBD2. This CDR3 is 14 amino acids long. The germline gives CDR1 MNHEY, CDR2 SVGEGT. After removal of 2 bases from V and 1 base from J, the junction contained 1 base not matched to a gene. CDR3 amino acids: CASSYGLASYEQYV. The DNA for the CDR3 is TGTGCCAGCAGTTACGGACTAGCATCCTACGAGCAGTACGTC.

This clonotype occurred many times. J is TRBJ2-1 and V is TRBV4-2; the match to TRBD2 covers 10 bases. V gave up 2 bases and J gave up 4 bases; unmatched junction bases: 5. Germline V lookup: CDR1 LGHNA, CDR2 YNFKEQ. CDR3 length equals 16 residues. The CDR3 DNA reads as TGTGCCAGCAGCCAATCGAGCGGGGGGGTGTACAATGAGCAGTTCTTC. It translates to CASSQSSGGVYNEQFF.

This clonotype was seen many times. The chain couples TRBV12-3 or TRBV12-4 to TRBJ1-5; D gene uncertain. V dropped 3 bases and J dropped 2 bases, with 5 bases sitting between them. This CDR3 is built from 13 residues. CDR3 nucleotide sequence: TGTGCCAGCAGTTTTGGTGGCAATCAGCCCCAGCATTTT. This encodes CASSFGGNQPQHF.

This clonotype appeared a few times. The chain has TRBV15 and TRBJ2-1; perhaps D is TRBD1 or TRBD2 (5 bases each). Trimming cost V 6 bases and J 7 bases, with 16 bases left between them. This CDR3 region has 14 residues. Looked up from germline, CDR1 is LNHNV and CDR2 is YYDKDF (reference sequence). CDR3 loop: CATSSAPWGNEQFF. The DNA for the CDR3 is TGTGCCACCAGTAGTGCTCCTTGGGGGAATGAGCAGTTCTTC. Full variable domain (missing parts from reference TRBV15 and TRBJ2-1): DAMVIQNPRYQVTQFGKPVTLSCSQTLNHNVMYWYQQKSSQAPKLLFHYYDKDFNNEADTPDNFQSRRPNTSFCFLDIRSPGLGDTAMYLCATSSAPWGNEQFFGPGTRLTVL.

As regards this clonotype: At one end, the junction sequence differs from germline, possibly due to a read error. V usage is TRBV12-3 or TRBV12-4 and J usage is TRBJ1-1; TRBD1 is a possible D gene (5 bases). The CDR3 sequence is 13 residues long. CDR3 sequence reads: CAATEGLNTEAFF. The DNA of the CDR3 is TGTGCCGCCACTGAGGGGTTGAATACTGAAGCTTTCTTT.

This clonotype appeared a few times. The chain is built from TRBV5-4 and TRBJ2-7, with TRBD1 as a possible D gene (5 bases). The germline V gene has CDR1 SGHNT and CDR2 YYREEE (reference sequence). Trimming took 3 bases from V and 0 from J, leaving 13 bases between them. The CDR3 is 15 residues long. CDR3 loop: CASSSKQGSSYEQYV. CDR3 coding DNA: TGTGCCAGCAGCTCTAAGCAGGGAAGCTCCTACGAGCAGTACGTC.

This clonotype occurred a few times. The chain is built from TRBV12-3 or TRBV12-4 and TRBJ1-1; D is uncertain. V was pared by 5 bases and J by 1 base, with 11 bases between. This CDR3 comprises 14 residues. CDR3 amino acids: CASSPMVGNTEAFF. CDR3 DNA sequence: TGTGCCAGCAGTCCAATGGTGGGGAACACTGAAGCTTTCTTT.

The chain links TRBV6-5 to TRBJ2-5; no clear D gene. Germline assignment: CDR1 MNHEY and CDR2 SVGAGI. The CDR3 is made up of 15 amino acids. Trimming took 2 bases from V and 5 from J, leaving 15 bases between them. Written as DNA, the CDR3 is TGTGCCAGCAGTTACGGCGTTGGACCTCAGGAGACCCAGTACTTC. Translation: CASSYGVGPQETQYF.

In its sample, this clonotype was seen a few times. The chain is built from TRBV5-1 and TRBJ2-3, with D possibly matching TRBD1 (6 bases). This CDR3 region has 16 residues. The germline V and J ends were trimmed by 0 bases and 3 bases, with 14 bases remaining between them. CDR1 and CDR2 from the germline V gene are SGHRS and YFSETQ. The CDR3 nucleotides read TGCGCCAGCAGCTTGGATACAGGGATCTGGACAGATACGCAGTATTTT. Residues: CASSLDTGIWTDTQYF.

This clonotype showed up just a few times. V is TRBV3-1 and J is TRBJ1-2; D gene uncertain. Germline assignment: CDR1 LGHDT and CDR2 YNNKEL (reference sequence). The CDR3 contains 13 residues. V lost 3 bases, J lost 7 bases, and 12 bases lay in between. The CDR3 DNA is TGTGCCAGCAGCCAGGGTTCCTATGCTGGCTACACCTTC. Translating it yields CASSQGSYAGYTF.

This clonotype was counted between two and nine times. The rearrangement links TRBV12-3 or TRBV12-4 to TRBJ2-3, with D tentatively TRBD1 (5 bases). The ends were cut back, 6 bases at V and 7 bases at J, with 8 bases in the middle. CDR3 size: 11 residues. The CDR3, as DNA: TGTGCCAGCAGGCAGGGTTATACGCAGTATTTT. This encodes CASRQGYTQYF.